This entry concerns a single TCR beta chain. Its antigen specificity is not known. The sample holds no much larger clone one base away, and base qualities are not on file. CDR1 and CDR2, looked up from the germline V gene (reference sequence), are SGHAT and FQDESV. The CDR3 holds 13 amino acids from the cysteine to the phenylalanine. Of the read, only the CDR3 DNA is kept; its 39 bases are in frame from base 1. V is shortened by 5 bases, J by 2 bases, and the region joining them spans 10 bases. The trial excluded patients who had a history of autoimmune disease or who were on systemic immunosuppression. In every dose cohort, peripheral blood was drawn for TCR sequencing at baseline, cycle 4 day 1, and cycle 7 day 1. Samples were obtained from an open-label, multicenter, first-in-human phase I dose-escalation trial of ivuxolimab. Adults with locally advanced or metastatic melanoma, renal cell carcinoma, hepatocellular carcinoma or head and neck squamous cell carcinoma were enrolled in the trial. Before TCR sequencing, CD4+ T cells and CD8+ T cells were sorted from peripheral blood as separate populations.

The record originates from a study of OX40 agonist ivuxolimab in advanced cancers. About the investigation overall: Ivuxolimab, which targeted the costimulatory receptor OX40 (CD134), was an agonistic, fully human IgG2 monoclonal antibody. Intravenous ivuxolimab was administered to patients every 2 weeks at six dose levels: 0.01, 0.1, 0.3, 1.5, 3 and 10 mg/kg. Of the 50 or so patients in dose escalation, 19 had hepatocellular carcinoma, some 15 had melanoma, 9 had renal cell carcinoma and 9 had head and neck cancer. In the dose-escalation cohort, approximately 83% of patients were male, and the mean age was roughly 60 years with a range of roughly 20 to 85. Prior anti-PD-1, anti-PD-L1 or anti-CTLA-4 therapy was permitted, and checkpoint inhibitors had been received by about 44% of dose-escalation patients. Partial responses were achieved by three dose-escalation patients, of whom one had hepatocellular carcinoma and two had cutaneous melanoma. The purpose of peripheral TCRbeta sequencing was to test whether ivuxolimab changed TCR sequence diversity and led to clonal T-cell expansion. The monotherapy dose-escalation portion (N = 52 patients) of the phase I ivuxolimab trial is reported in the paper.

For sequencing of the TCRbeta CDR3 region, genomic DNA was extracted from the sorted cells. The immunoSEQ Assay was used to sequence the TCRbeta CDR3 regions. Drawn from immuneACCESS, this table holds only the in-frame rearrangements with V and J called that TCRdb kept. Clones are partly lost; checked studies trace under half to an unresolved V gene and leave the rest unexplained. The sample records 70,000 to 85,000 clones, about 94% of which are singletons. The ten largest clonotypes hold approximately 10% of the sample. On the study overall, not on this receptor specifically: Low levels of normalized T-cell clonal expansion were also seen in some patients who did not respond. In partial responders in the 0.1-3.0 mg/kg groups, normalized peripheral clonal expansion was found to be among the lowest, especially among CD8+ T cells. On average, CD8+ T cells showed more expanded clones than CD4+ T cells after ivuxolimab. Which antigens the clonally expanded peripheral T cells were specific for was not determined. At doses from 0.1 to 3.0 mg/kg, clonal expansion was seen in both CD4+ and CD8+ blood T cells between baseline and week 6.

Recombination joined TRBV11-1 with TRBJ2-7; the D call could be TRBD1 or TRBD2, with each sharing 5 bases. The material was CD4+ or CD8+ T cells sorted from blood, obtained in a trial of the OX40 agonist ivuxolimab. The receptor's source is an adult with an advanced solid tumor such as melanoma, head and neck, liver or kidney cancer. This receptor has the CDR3 CASSPRGPYEQYF. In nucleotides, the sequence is TGTGCCAGCAGCCCCCGGGGACCCTACGAGCAGTACTTC.